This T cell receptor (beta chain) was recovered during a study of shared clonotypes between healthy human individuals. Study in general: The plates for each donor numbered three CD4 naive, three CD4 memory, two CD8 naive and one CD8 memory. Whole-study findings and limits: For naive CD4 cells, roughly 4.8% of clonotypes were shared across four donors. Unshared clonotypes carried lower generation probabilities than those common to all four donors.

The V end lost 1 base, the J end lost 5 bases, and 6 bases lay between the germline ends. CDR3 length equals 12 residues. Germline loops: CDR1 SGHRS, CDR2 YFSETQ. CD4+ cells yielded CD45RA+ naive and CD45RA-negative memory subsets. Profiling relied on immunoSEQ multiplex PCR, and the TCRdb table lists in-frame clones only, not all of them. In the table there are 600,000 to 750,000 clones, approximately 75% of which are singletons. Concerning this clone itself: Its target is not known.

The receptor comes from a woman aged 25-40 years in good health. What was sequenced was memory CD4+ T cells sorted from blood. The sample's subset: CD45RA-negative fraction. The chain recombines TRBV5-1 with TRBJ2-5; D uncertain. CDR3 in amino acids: CASSLQQETQYF. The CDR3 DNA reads TGCGCCAGCAGCTTGCAACAGGAGACCCAGTACTTC. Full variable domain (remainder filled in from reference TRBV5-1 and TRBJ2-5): KAGVTQTPRYLIKTRGQQVTLSCSPISGHRSVSWYQQTPGQGLQFLFEYFSETQRNKGNFPGRFSGRQFSNSRSEMNVSTLELGDSALYLCASSLQQETQYFGPGTRLLVL.